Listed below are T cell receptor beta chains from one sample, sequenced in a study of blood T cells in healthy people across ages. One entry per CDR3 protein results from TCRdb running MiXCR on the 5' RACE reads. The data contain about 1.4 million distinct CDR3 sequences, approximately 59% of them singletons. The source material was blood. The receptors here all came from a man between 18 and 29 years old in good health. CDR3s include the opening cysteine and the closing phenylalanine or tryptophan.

CASSVVSRREREVNEQFF	TRBJ2-1	TRBV9
CASSQGSPQFF	TRBJ2-1	TRBV7-2
CASSLTSGGPSYEQYF	TRBJ2-7	TRBV11-2
CASSPGWGQPQHF	TRBJ1-5	TRBV7-9
CATSNSGQSEYEQYF	TRBJ2-7	TRBV15
CSARGRLGMGRYEQYF	TRBJ2-7	TRBV20-1
CASSPRTTGNGEQFF	TRBJ2-1	TRBV2
CASRVGDGGMTYEQYF	TRBJ2-7	TRBV12-3/TRBV12-4
CASSQDSIQGRSEKLFF	TRBJ1-4	TRBV4-3
CASSLGDRLEAFF	TRBJ1-1	TRBV27
CASSFTGGGSYEQYF	TRBJ2-7	TRBV12-3/TRBV12-4
CASIRDISTDTQYF	TRBJ2-3	TRBV7-9
CASTPGQIWGYTF	TRBJ1-2	TRBV19
CSVVQGSSYNEQFF	TRBJ2-1	TRBV29-1
CSAPGTGSNSPLHF	TRBJ1-6	TRBV20-1
CASSQDWQQGGYTF	TRBJ1-2	TRBV4-3
CASNHRQAYEQYF	TRBJ2-7	TRBV7-9
CATLNRGPREQYF	TRBJ2-7	TRBV28
CASSVTATNEKLFF	TRBJ1-4	TRBV3-1
CSARDGGFRETQYF	TRBJ2-5	TRBV20-1
CASSRSLVDGYTF	TRBJ1-2	TRBV28
CASIGGYSGANVLTF	TRBJ2-6	TRBV28
CSVQQGASTDTQYF	TRBJ2-3	TRBV29-1
CASSSHRGAGYTF	TRBJ1-2	TRBV12-3/TRBV12-4